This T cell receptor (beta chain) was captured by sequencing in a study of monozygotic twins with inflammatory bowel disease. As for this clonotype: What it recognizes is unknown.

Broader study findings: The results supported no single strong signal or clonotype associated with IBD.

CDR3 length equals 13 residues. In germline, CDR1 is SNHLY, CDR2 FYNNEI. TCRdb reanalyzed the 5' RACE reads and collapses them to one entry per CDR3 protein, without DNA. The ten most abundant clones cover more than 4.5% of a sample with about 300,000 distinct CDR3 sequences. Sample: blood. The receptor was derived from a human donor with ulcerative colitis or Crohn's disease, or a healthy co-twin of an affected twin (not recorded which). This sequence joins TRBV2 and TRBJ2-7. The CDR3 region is CASILDGTYEQYF.